These T cell receptor beta chains were read from a single sample in a study of cytomegalovirus exposure and HLA in healthy donors. Profiling relied on immunoSEQ multiplex PCR, and the TCRdb table lists in-frame clones only, not all of them. The sample contains fewer than 90,000 clones, 94% of which appear only once. The material sequenced was PBMCs. All receptors derive from a woman aged 18-29 years in good health and CMV-seronegative. Both conserved end residues are part of each CDR3. The D gene is left open where the match is weak. Clone size is given for some rows only: seen once, a few or many times, or a class if the clone is expanded.

v_call	clone_size	d_call	cdr3_length	j_call	cdr3_nt	cdr3_aa
TRBV15	once	TRBD1	14	TRBJ2-7	TGTGCCACCAGCAGAGACAGGGGGTCCTACGAGCAGTACTTC	CATSRDRGSYEQYF
TRBV14	NA	TRBD2	18	TRBJ2-2	TGTGCCAAATTACAGTCTGGGCTAGCGGGAGATGTCGCCGGGGAGCTGTTTTTT	CAKLQSGLAGDVAGELFF
TRBV4-1	NA	NA	15	TRBJ2-1	TGCGCCAGCAGCCCACCCGACGGAGCCTACAATGAGCAGTTCTTC	CASSPPDGAYNEQFF
TRBV7-3	NA	TRBD2	18	TRBJ2-3	TGTGCCAGCAGCCAAAGGGGGGGACTAGCGGGACTCACAGATACGCAGTATTTT	CASSQRGGLAGLTDTQYF
TRBV7-7	NA	NA	14	TRBJ1-3	TGTGCTAGCAGCCTCGGGGGGCCTGGAAACACCATATATTTT	CASSLGGPGNTIYF
TRBV6-6	NA	NA	16	TRBJ2-2	TGTGCCAGCAGTCGTTGGAGGGGTGAGGACACCGGGGAGCTGTTTTTT	CASSRWRGEDTGELFF
TRBV9	NA	NA	13	TRBJ1-6	TGTGCCAGCAGCGTAGCGGGGAATTCACCCCTCCACTTT	CASSVAGNSPLHF
TRBV5-1	NA	TRBD2	18	TRBJ2-2	TGCGCCAGCAGCCAGGGACTAGCGGGAGGAGTCGGGACCGGGGAGCTGTTTTTT	CASSQGLAGGVGTGELFF
TRBV9	once	NA	16	TRBJ2-1	TGTGCCAGCAGCGTAGGAAGGTGGGCCAACTACAATGAGCAGTTCTTC	CASSVGRWANYNEQFF
TRBV10-3	NA	NA	12	TRBJ2-7	TGTGCCATCTCAGCTCTGGGGGCCGAGCAGTACTTC	CAISALGAEQYF
TRBV19	NA	NA	13	TRBJ1-1	TGTGCCAGTAGTATGCAGAAGAACACTGAAGCTTTCTTT	CASSMQKNTEAFF
TRBV4-3	NA	TRBD1	15	TRBJ2-1	TGCGCCAGCAGCAAGACAGGGGACGTATACAATGAGCAGTTCTTC	CASSKTGDVYNEQFF